This T cell receptor (beta chain) was identified in a study of T cells in localized non-small cell lung cancer. Study-level results: Heterogeneity stays possible, as sequencing covered only one tumor region.

Using immunoSEQ multiplex PCR, the repertoire was profiled, and TCRdb retains in-frame clones only, with some absent. This table holds roughly 35,000 clones, 93% found once. CDR1 and CDR2 from the germline V gene are MNHNS and SASEGT. The CDR3 consists of 13 residues. The ends were cut back, 4 bases at V and 2 bases at J, with 6 bases in the middle. As concerns this clone: The antigen is undetermined.

Material: peripheral blood, obtained before any cancer treatment. The sequence derives from a female donor aged 60 or older with stage I lung adenocarcinoma. The chain links TRBV6-1 to TRBJ1-5; D is uncertain. CDR3 coding DNA: TGTGCCAGCAGTGTGAAGGGCAATCAGCCCCAGCATTTT. Translation: CASSVKGNQPQHF.